The entry that follows covers one T cell receptor (beta chain) sequence. CDR1 and CDR2 from the germline V gene are ENHRY and SYGVKD. This CDR3 is 15 amino acids long. The V and J ends lost 1 base and 2 bases, in that order; junction bases with no gene match: 2. The data derive from a study of blood T cell repertoires in COVID-19. Here immunoSEQ multiplex PCR was the method, and the copy in TCRdb shows in-frame clones only, minus some. The table has about 480,000 clones, about 88% seen once; the top ten hold around 7.8%. The sample taken for sequencing was peripheral blood. The receptor's source is a woman in her forties or fifties with COVID-19, enrolled during active disease. V is TRBV10-3 and J is TRBJ1-2; TRBD1 agrees at 9 bases. CDR3 sequence reads: CAISEWDRENYGYTF. Here the CDR3 DNA reads TGTGCCATCAGTGAGTGGGACAGGGAAAACTATGGCTACACCTTC.